This is a list of T cell receptor beta chains from one sample in a study of spatial heterogeneity in lung cancer. MiXCR was run by TCRdb on the 5' RACE reads, yielding one entry per CDR3 protein. The sample shows about 23,000 distinct CDR3 sequences, 4.7% of them seen only once. The material sequenced was PBMCs, taken at surgery. Source of these receptors: a male donor with early-stage non-small cell lung cancer. Each CDR3 is given with its conserved first and last residue. A D gene is named only where the DNA matches it firmly. Rows may omit the clone size; those that give it use once, few, many or a size class.

d_call,j_call,v_call,clone_size,cdr3_nt,cdr3_aa
NA,TRBJ1-1,TRBV29-1,medium-sized,TGCAGCGTTGCTCGGGGTTTGAACACTGAAGCTTTCTTT,CSVARGLNTEAFF
NA,TRBJ2-3,TRBV12-3/TRBV12-4,many,TGTGCCAGCAGCTCAAGGCAAACAAGGGCAGATACGCAGTATTTT,CASSSRQTRADTQYF
NA,TRBJ2-3,TRBV3-1,many,TGTGCCAGCAGCCTGAAGACCGGCACAGATACGCAGTATTTT,CASSLKTGTDTQYF
TRBD1,TRBJ2-7,TRBV6-2/TRBV6-3,many,TGTGCCAGCAGACGAACGGGGACAGGGATCAACGAGCAGTACTTC,CASRRTGTGINEQYF
NA,TRBJ2-7,TRBV6-2/TRBV6-3,many,TGTGCCAGCAGTTACAGCAGCAGCCGCGAGCAGTACTTC,CASSYSSSREQYF
NA,TRBJ2-2,TRBV29-1,many,TGCAGCTACTCGAACACCGGGGAGCTGTTTTTT,CSYSNTGELFF
NA,TRBJ1-2,TRBV10-2,many,TGCGCCAGCAGTGAGGGAGTCGGAGCGATCTATGGCTACACCTTC,CASSEGVGAIYGYTF
TRBD1,TRBJ2-5,TRBV12-5,many,TGTGCTAGTGGTTTGGACTCGGGACAGGGCTCAGAGACCCAGTACTTC,CASGLDSGQGSETQYF
TRBD2,TRBJ2-7,TRBV20-1,many,TGCAGTGCGCAGACTAGCGCGTTATCCTACGAGCAGTACTTC,CSAQTSALSYEQYF
NA,TRBJ1-1,TRBV10-1,many,TGCGCCAGCAGCGCAGGGGCGGGGAGCACTGAAGCTTTCTTT,CASSAGAGSTEAFF
NA,TRBJ2-1,TRBV10-3,many,TGTGCCATCAGTGACGACCGGGCCGACAATGAGCAGTTCTTC,CAISDDRADNEQFF
NA,TRBJ2-5,TRBV4-1,many,TGCGCCAGCAGCCAAGTGGGGGGCGAAGAGACCCAGTACTTC,CASSQVGGEETQYF
NA,TRBJ2-1,TRBV2,few,TGTGCCAGCAAGGCAAGCTCCTACAATGAGCAGTTCTTC,CASKASSYNEQFF
NA,TRBJ2-2,TRBV6-5,medium-sized,TGTGCCAGCAGGAACACCGGGGAGCTGTTTTTT,CASRNTGELFF
NA,TRBJ2-1,TRBV6-2/TRBV6-3,many,TGTGCCAGCTGGGGGGTAAATGAGCAGTTCTTC,CASWGVNEQFF
TRBD1,TRBJ1-2,TRBV28,many,TGTGCCAGCAGTTTAAGGGTGGGACAGGGAACCTATGGCTACACCTTC,CASSLRVGQGTYGYTF
NA,TRBJ1-2,TRBV19,many,TGTGCCAGTACGAGGGCCCCGGAAGGCTACACCTTC,CASTRAPEGYTF
TRBD1,TRBJ2-7,TRBV5-1,many,TGCGCCAGCAGCTCCGGACAGGGGCGGGAGCAGTACTTC,CASSSGQGREQYF
TRBD2,TRBJ2-1,TRBV19,many,TGTGCCAGCCGATCTAGCGGGGGCCGTACTTACAATGAGCAGTTCTTC,CASRSSGGRTYNEQFF
NA,TRBJ2-6,TRBV28,many,TGTGCCAGCAGTTCCCCGACAGGCTCTGGGGCCAACGTCCTGACTTTC,CASSSPTGSGANVLTF
NA,TRBJ2-2,TRBV6-5,few,TGTGCCAGCAGCATCGGGACACCGAACACCGGGGAGCTGTTTTTT,CASSIGTPNTGELFF
NA,TRBJ2-7,TRBV14,NA,TGTGCCAGCAGCCAAGATAGGGCAGGACCTTACTCCTACGAGCAGTACTTC,CASSQDRAGPYSYEQYF
NA,TRBJ2-7,TRBV20-1,many,TGCAGTGCACCTCGGGGGATCGGGACAGAGTACGAGCAGTACTTC,CSAPRGIGTEYEQYF
TRBD1,TRBJ1-2,TRBV7-9,many,TGTGCCAGCAGCTTCGGAGACAGGGGGGTTAATGGCTACACCTTC,CASSFGDRGVNGYTF
NA,TRBJ1-5,TRBV6-5,many,TGTGCCAGCAGTTACTCAGCCAGAAGTTCAATCCTTCCCCAGCATTTT,CASSYSARSSILPQHF
NA,TRBJ2-5,TRBV20-1,many,TGCAGTGCTAGCGGGAAGGGGACCCAGTACTTC,CSASGKGTQYF
NA,TRBJ1-5,TRBV7-2,many,TGTGCCAGCAGCTTAGCCCCACAGGGTTCTATCCAGCCCCAGCATTTT,CASSLAPQGSIQPQHF
NA,TRBJ2-2,TRBV24-1,medium-sized,TGTGCCACCAGTGATTTGTCGGTTGCGGGATCCGGGGAGCTGTTTTTT,CATSDLSVAGSGELFF
NA,TRBJ2-5,TRBV9,many,TGTGCCAGCAGCGCAAGAGACCAAGAGACCCAGTACTTC,CASSARDQETQYF
TRBD1,TRBJ1-1,TRBV12-3/TRBV12-4,NA,TGTGCAGCAGGACAGGGGTTGGTGAACACTGAAGCTTTCTTT,CAAGQGLVNTEAFF
NA,TRBJ2-3,TRBV19,many,TGTGCCAGTAGTATAGATCCAACGGCCGATACGCAGTATTTT,CASSIDPTADTQYF
TRBD2,TRBJ2-3,TRBV6-6,many,TGTGCCAGCAGAAATAGCGGGTTTGGCACAGATACGCAGTATTTT,CASRNSGFGTDTQYF
TRBD1,TRBJ2-2,TRBV7-2,many,TGTGCCAGCAGCCCCACGGACAGGGGGGCCGGGGAGCTGTTTTTT,CASSPTDRGAGELFF
TRBD1,TRBJ1-4,TRBV4-1,many,TGCGCCAGCAGCCAACCACCGGGACAGGGGGCGGAAAAACTGTTTTTT,CASSQPPGQGAEKLFF
NA,TRBJ1-2,TRBV7-2,many,TGTGCCAGCAGCTTAGTAGGGGCGAACTATGGCTACACCTTC,CASSLVGANYGYTF
NA,TRBJ1-2,TRBV10-2,many,TGCGCCAGCAGTGGAGGGCAAGGCTACACCTTC,CASSGGQGYTF
NA,TRBJ1-2,TRBV10-3,many,TGTGCCATCAGTGTCGGTGACTACTATGGCTACACCTTC,CAISVGDYYGYTF
NA,TRBJ1-6,TRBV6-1,many,TGTGCCAGCAGCCGGACCGGCAGTCGGGGTGTTACGGATTCACCCCTCCACTTT,CASSRTGSRGVTDSPLHF
NA,TRBJ2-3,TRBV29-1,medium-sized,TGCAGCGTCCGGGACAACCTGGGGGGCACAGATACGCAGTATTTT,CSVRDNLGGTDTQYF
NA,TRBJ1-1,TRBV20-1,many,TGCAGTGCTGTAAACTTCGGACAGATGAACACTGAAGCTTTCTTT,CSAVNFGQMNTEAFF
TRBD2,TRBJ2-1,TRBV11-2,many,TGTGCCAGCAGCCGCGGGACTAGGAAGTTCTTC,CASSRGTRKFF
NA,TRBJ1-2,TRBV7-2,many,TGTGCCAGCAGCTTCAAAGGGAGCTATGGCTACACCTTC,CASSFKGSYGYTF
NA,TRBJ1-5,TRBV7-2,many,TGTGCCAGCAGCGCGCCGAATCAGCCCCAGCATTTT,CASSAPNQPQHF
TRBD2,TRBJ2-7,TRBV27,many,TGTGCCAGCTCGAAGCGGGAGGGGTTGGGCGAGCAGTACTTC,CASSKREGLGEQYF
NA,TRBJ1-5,TRBV28,many,TGTGCCAGCAGTCCTCAGGGGCGCGGTCAGCCCCAGCATTTT,CASSPQGRGQPQHF
NA,TRBJ1-5,TRBV6-5,many,TGTGCCAGCAGTTACGACGGAGGCCGCAATCAGCCCCAGCATTTT,CASSYDGGRNQPQHF
NA,TRBJ2-3,TRBV27,many,TGTGCCAGCAAAGGGAGACTTGTAACAGATACGCAGTATTTT,CASKGRLVTDTQYF
NA,TRBJ2-7,TRBV6-1,many,TGTGCCAGCAGTGAAATCCTAGACGGCTACGTGGAGCAGTACTTC,CASSEILDGYVEQYF
TRBD1,TRBJ2-2,TRBV20-1,many,TGCAGTGCTAGACCCCCCCGGACAGGAGACACCGGGGAGCTGTTTTTT,CSARPPRTGDTGELFF
TRBD1,TRBJ2-3,TRBV19,NA,TGTGCCAGTAGTCACAGGGGGCTCAGCACAGATACGCAGTATTTT,CASSHRGLSTDTQYF
NA,TRBJ1-1,TRBV9,NA,TGTGCCAGCAGCGTAGGAGATGGGGACACTGAAGCTTTCTTT,CASSVGDGDTEAFF
NA,TRBJ1-5,TRBV10-3,many,TGTGCCACCTCTAAGTCGGAGAGCAATCAGCCCCAGCATTTT,CATSKSESNQPQHF